Below, 32 T cell receptor beta chains from the same sample are listed, as sequenced in a study of blood T cell repertoires in COVID-19. This table comes from immunoSEQ multiplex PCR, and its TCRdb copy is limited to in-frame clones, with some not included. Among approximately 69,000 clones listed, roughly 85% were seen once. The sequenced material came from peripheral blood. The source of these receptors is a woman aged 60-75 years with acute or convalescent COVID-19.

This chain joins TRBV7-8 and TRBJ2-1; the match to TRBD2 covers 11 bases. With V trimmed by 1 base and J by 6 bases, 8 bases remained unmatched. Germline loops: CDR1 SGHVS, CDR2 FQNEAQ. The CDR3 runs 17 residues. The CDR3 is CASSLGFSGRAGNEQFF. DNA for the CDR3: TGTGCCAGCAGCTTAGGGTTTAGCGGGAGGGCCGGCAATGAGCAGTTCTTC.

The chain carries TRBV7-9 and TRBJ2-5, with 12 bases lining up with TRBD1. V was clipped by 5 bases and J by 5 bases; unmatched bases: 9. There are 16 residues in the CDR3. Germline values: CDR1 SEHNR, CDR2 FQNEAQ (reference sequence). CDR3 coding DNA: TGTGCCAGCAGCGCAACCGGGACAGGGGGCTTTGAGACCCAGTACTTC. Amino acid sequence: CASSATGTGGFETQYF.

The rearrangement uses TRBV30 and TRBJ1-5; TRBD1 might be the D (5 bases). Germline V gives CDR1 GTSNPN, CDR2 SVGIG (reference sequence). The CDR3 length is 15 residues. The germline V and J ends were trimmed by 2 bases and 6 bases, with 17 bases remaining between them. The CDR3, as DNA: TGTGCCTGGAGTTCCGGGACTCTTACGGGTCAGCCCCAGCATTTT. Translating gives CAWSSGTLTGQPQHF.

This rearrangement joins TRBV2 to TRBJ1-1, with D perhaps matching TRBD1 (6 bases). The germline CDR1 and CDR2 sequences are SNHLY and FYNNEI. Between the trimmed V and J ends, which lost 6 bases and 1 base, there was a span of 9 bases. CDR3 length equals 13 residues. The CDR3 sequence: CASRADRNTEAFF. The CDR3 bases are TGTGCCAGCAGGGCGGACAGGAACACTGAAGCTTTCTTT.

This clone was picked up a small number of times. The chain links TRBV27 to TRBJ1-4, with 7 positions matching TRBD1. CDR3 size: 15 residues. Unmatched junction bases numbered 6, after V lost 3 bases and J lost 5 bases. Germline V gene sequence: CDR1 MNHEY, CDR2 SMNVEV (reference sequence). Here the CDR3 reads CASSFSGGINEKLFF. CDR3 coding DNA: TGTGCCAGCAGTTTCTCAGGGGGAATAAATGAAAAACTGTTTTTT.

The chain employs TRBV6-5 and TRBJ2-7; the match to TRBD2 covers 11 bases. The CDR3 extends over 15 amino acids. Germline V gene data show CDR1 as MNHEY and CDR2 as SVGAGI. Trimming cost V 5 bases and J 5 bases; bases outside gene matches: 8. This CDR3 is CASSPIAGGPNEQYF. Written as DNA, the CDR3 is TGTGCCAGCAGTCCCATAGCGGGAGGGCCGAACGAGCAGTACTTC.

This sequence joins TRBV29-1 and TRBJ1-2, with TRBD1 matching 7 bases. Trimming cost V 5 bases and J 0 bases; bases outside gene matches: 9. CDR3 length: 15 amino acids. Germline V gene sequence: CDR1 SQVTM, CDR2 ANQGSEA. CDR3: CSVKGQHSTNYGYTF. The CDR3 region has the DNA TGCAGCGTTAAGGGACAGCATTCGACTAACTATGGCTACACCTTC.

This clone has only one observation. The rearrangement uses TRBV18 and TRBJ2-5, with 10 bases that match TRBD2. Trimming at V came to 6 bases and at J to 5 bases, leaving 9 bases not matched to a gene. There are 15 residues in the CDR3. CDR1 is KGHSH and CDR2 is LQKENI in the germline V gene. CDR3 nucleotide sequence: TGTGCCAGCTCCGCGACTAGCGGGCAGGGGGAGACCCAGTACTTC. Encoded protein: CASSATSGQGETQYF.

J is TRBJ2-1 and V is TRBV3-1 (or the pseudogene TRBV3-2); D remains unclear. CDR3 size: 13 residues. Germline-derived CDR1 and CDR2 are LGHDT and YNNKEL (reference sequence). The V end was cut by 1 base, the J end by 6 bases, with 7 bases between. In DNA, the CDR3 is TGTGCCAGCAGCCAAGGAGGTCTCAATGAGCAGTTCTTC. The encoded protein is CASSQGGLNEQFF.

This clone has just one count. The genes are TRBV27 and TRBJ1-5, with D uncertain. The V and J ends lost 4 bases and 0 bases respectively, with 10 bases between them. Germline CDR1 is MNHEY and CDR2 is SMNVEV (reference sequence). The CDR3 runs 15 residues. DNA of the CDR3: TGTGCCAGCAGTTCTAGACCGTATAGCAATCAGCCCCAGCATTTT. Translating it yields CASSSRPYSNQPQHF.

J is TRBJ1-1 and V is TRBV4-1; 7 bases are a match to TRBD1. The J segment lost 4 bases and the V segment lost 2 bases, leaving 10 bases of the junction unmatched. CDR3 length equals 16 residues. Germline loops: CDR1 MGHRA, CDR2 YSYEKL. In nucleotides, the CDR3 is TGCGCCAGCAGCCAACCGACAGGGAGGTTGGGCACTGAAGCTTTCTTT. Its translation: CASSQPTGRLGTEAFF.

CDR3 in amino acids: CAWSGRKRGIDEQFF. The CDR3 DNA sequence: TGTGCCTGGAGTGGGAGAAAGCGGGGGATCGATGAGCAGTTCTTC. The chain uses TRBV30 and TRBJ2-1; 8 nucleotides align to TRBD2. V lost 1 base and J lost 8; bases outside the gene matches: 10. CDR1 GTSNPN and CDR2 SVGIG come from the germline V gene (reference sequence). The CDR3 extends over 15 amino acids.

The V gene is TRBV4-1, the J gene TRBJ1-2; perhaps TRBD1 as D (6 bases). Germline loops: CDR1 MGHRA, CDR2 YSYEKL. The CDR3 covers 16 residues. V gave up 0 bases and J gave up 4 bases, with 15 bases separating them. The CDR3 region is CASSQEVETGFYGYTF. The CDR3 coding sequence is TGCGCCAGCAGCCAAGAAGTTGAGACAGGTTTCTATGGCTACACCTTC.

In this sample, this clone turned up a few times. This chain uses TRBV7-9 with TRBJ1-5; D is unresolved. Looked up from germline, CDR1 is SEHNR and CDR2 is FQNEAQ (reference sequence). The CDR3 length is 14 residues. V was clipped by 4 bases and J by 8 bases, with 15 bases between them. In DNA, the CDR3 is TGTGCCAGCAGCTCCCTTGGACGGGAGGAGCCCCAGCATTTT. This codes for CASSSLGREEPQHF.

This sequence joins TRBV4-1 and TRBJ1-5; D gene ambiguous. Germline loops: CDR1 MGHRA, CDR2 YSYEKL. CDR3 length: 15 amino acids. V was trimmed by 1 base and J by 3 bases, leaving 10 bases between them. CDR3 protein: CASSQGAGFNQPQHF. Written as DNA, the CDR3 is TGCGCCAGCAGCCAAGGGGCAGGTTTCAATCAGCCCCAGCATTTT.

This clone was counted a single time. The V call is TRBV14, the J call TRBJ2-7; 9 bases align to TRBD1. CDR1 is SGHDN, CDR2 FVKESK, per germline. The CDR3 loop spans 17 amino acids. V lost 4 bases, J lost 3 bases, and 13 bases stayed unmatched. CDR3 loop: CASSRIRTGAVDYEQYF. The DNA of the CDR3 is TGTGCCAGCAGCCGAATAAGGACAGGGGCAGTAGACTACGAGCAGTACTTC.

The chain is built from TRBV28 and TRBJ1-5; possible D gene TRBD1, 6 bases. Trimming stripped 7 bases from V and 4 bases from J, with 11 bases between. The CDR3 has 13 amino acids. CDR1 is MDHEN, CDR2 SYDVKM, per germline. The CDR3: CASTPQGNQPQHF. The CDR3, as DNA: TGTGCCAGCACCCCTCAGGGGAATCAGCCCCAGCATTTT.

This clone was counted a single time. This chain links TRBV27 with TRBJ2-2; D may be TRBD2 (6 bases). The V gene lost 3 bases and the J gene lost 0 bases, with 8 bases spanning the gap. CDR1 is MNHEY, CDR2 SMNVEV, per germline (reference sequence). This CDR3 has 15 residues. The CDR3 spells CASSLEGTNTGELFF. The CDR3 DNA reads TGTGCCAGCAGTTTGGAGGGGACGAACACCGGGGAGCTGTTTTTT.

The genes are TRBV30 and TRBJ2-5, with D possibly being TRBD2 (6 bases). Germline V gene data show CDR1 as GTSNPN and CDR2 as SVGIG (reference sequence). The CDR3 totals 15 residues. Trimming left V 0 bases short and J 0 bases short, with 11 bases between. The CDR3 bases are TGTGCCTGGAGTGTAAGTGCGGGAAACCAAGAGACCCAGTACTTC. Its translation: CAWSVSAGNQETQYF.

The J gene is TRBJ1-6, the V gene TRBV27; D is unresolved. Germline CDR1 MNHEY, CDR2 SMNVEV (reference sequence). Trimming cost V 3 bases and J 7 bases, with 4 bases left between them. This CDR3 has 12 amino acids. The CDR3 loop is CASSFANSPLHF. In DNA form, the CDR3 reads TGTGCCAGCAGTTTTGCGAATTCACCCCTCCACTTT.

The J gene is TRBJ2-2, the V gene TRBV9, with D possibly TRBD2 on 6 matching bases. There are 18 residues in the CDR3. The germline gives CDR1 SGDLS, CDR2 YYNGEE. V lost 1 base and J lost 0, with 16 bases in between. CDR3: CASSVRISGLANTGELFF. The CDR3 DNA reads TGTGCCAGCAGCGTAAGGATAAGCGGGTTGGCGAACACCGGGGAGCTGTTTTTT.

The chain is built from TRBV5-4 and TRBJ2-1; 7 bases fit TRBD1. V gave up 4 bases and J gave up 11 bases; unmatched junction bases: 6. The CDR3 is 12 amino acids. Germline loops: CDR1 SGHNT, CDR2 YYREEE (reference sequence). Here the CDR3 reads CASSQDRLQQFF. DNA of the CDR3: TGTGCCAGCAGCCAGGACAGGCTACAGCAGTTCTTC.

The CDR3, as DNA: TGTGCCAGCAGCCAACTAGCGGGGGGCCTTCAAGAGACCCAGTACTTC. It codes for CASSQLAGGLQETQYF. The gene calls are TRBV7-9 and TRBJ2-5; 12 nucleotides line up with TRBD2. CDR1 and CDR2 from the germline V gene are SEHNR and FQNEAQ (reference sequence). V shed 5 bases and J 2 bases; nucleotides not matched to a gene: 6. This CDR3 contains 16 residues.

V gene TRBV2 combines with J gene TRBJ1-2; a possible D gene is TRBD1 (5 bases). Trimming removed 6 bases from V and 8 bases from J, with 13 bases in between. This CDR3 has 12 residues. Per the germline V gene, CDR1 is SNHLY and CDR2 is FYNNEI. DNA for the CDR3: TGTGCCAGCAGAACAGGTGGTGAGGGCTACACCTTC. Its protein product is CASRTGGEGYTF.

This chain joins TRBV9 and TRBJ2-1, with 7 bases matching TRBD2. The CDR3 totals 14 residues. The V and J ends lost 0 bases and 8 bases, in that order; junction bases with no gene match: 5. The germline CDR1 and CDR2 sequences are SGDLS and YYNGEE. For the CDR3, the DNA is TGTGCCAGCAGCGTAGTAGGGAGGGCGGATGAGCAGTTCTTC. Translating gives CASSVVGRADEQFF.

This clone was detected only a few times. The V gene is TRBV5-1, the J gene TRBJ2-5; 14 bases map to TRBD2. J lost 2 bases, V lost 3 bases, and 9 bases had no gene match. Germline V gene sequence: CDR1 SGHRS, CDR2 YFSETQ. The length of the CDR3 is 18 residues. CDR3 loop: CASSSGLAGGGVQETQYF. In DNA, the CDR3 is TGCGCCAGCAGCTCAGGACTAGCGGGGGGTGGTGTGCAAGAGACCCAGTACTTC.

V gene TRBV5-4 combines with J gene TRBJ2-7, with 9 nucleotides matching TRBD1. Germline CDR1 is SGHNT and CDR2 is YYREEE (reference sequence). The CDR3 has 14 residues. The ends lost 0 bases at V and 6 bases at J; junction bases unmatched: 4. CDR3 sequence reads: CASSLEQGASEQYF. The CDR3 DNA is TGTGCCAGCAGCTTGGAACAGGGGGCCTCCGAGCAGTACTTC.

This clone was recorded a few times. The chain links TRBV5-1 to TRBJ1-2; TRBD1 is a possible D gene (6 bases). This CDR3 spans 14 amino acids. Trimming cost V 4 bases and J 4 bases, with 14 bases left between them. Germline V gene data show CDR1 as SGHRS and CDR2 as YFSETQ. CDR3 nucleotides: TGCGCCAGCAGCCCTTTGGACAGCGTCTATGGCTACACCTTC. It encodes CASSPLDSVYGYTF. The entire variable domain, with the rest obtained from reference TRBV5-1 and TRBJ1-2, is as follows: KAGVTQTPRYLIKTRGQQVTLSCSPISGHRSVSWYQQTPGQGLQFLFEYFSETQRNKGNFPGRFSGRQFSNSRSEMNVSTLELGDSALYLCASSPLDSVYGYTFGSGTRLTVV.

Concerning this clone itself: The same CDR3 also results from other DNA sequences found in this sample. The genes are TRBV14 and TRBJ1-6, with TRBD1 as a possible D gene (5 bases). CDR3 size: 14 residues. Germline lookup yields CDR1 SGHDN and CDR2 FVKESK. V lost 1 base, J lost 4 bases, and 5 bases lay in between. This CDR3 is CASSQGQYNSPLHF. CDR3 in DNA: TGTGCCAGCAGCCAAGGACAGTATAATTCACCCCTCCACTTT.

V and J are TRBV18 and TRBJ1-1; D gene unclear. Germline V CDR1 and CDR2: KGHSH, LQKENI. Trimming shortened V by 6 bases and J by 5 bases, and 10 bases separated the two germline ends. CDR3 size: 12 residues. The CDR3 protein is CASSGSGTEAFF. The CDR3 bases are TGTGCCAGCTCGGGTTCAGGAACTGAAGCTTTCTTT.

The gene calls are TRBV14 and TRBJ2-5; perhaps TRBD2 as D (6 bases). Deletions cut 1 base from V and 3 bases from J, with 12 bases between. From germline, CDR1 is SGHDN and CDR2 FVKESK. The CDR3 covers 15 residues. CDR3 loop: CASSQGGLVEETQYF. The CDR3 DNA reads TGTGCCAGCAGCCAAGGGGGACTGGTGGAAGAGACCCAGTACTTC.

This clone was observed a single time. The rearrangement joins TRBV13 to TRBJ2-1, with D unclear. The CDR3 contains 12 residues. Trimming removed 6 bases from V and 12 bases from J, with 15 bases in between. The germline V gene encodes CDR1 PRHDT and CDR2 FYEKMQ (reference sequence). CDR3 DNA: TGTGCCAGCAGTCATTCAGTTAATTCGCAGTTCTTC. It yields the protein CASSHSVNSQFF.